Listed here are 12 T cell receptor beta chains from one sample, sequenced in a study of CXCR3-negative and CXCR3-positive naive CD8 T cells. UMI-labeled TRB cDNA libraries were prepared by 5' RACE. TCRdb reprocessed the 5' RACE reads and keeps a single row for each CDR3 protein, giving no DNA. This specimen shows approximately 90,000 distinct CDR3 sequences; the ten leading clones hold 0.53%. Whole-study findings and limits: TRB CDR3s were more hydrophobic in CXCR3-positive than in CXCR3-negative naive cells.

No antigen has been identified for these receptors. What was sequenced was naive CXCR3+ CD8+ T cells from blood. Noted subset: CD45RO-CCR7+CD27+CD95- naive CD8+ T cells expressing CXCR3 (TNR3+). These receptors all stem from a human donor in good health. Some clones in this sample may be carry-over from other donors' samples.

V usage is TRBV28 and J usage is TRBJ1-5; without DNA, the TCRdb call of TRBD1 cannot be checked. The CDR3 runs to 16 residues. Germline assignment: CDR1 MDHEN and CDR2 SYDVKM. The CDR3 region is CASSLGTGDTNQPQHF.

CDR3 in amino acids: CASSYGDRLNQPQHF. The V call is TRBV12-3 or TRBV12-4, the J call TRBJ1-5; TCRdb picks TRBD1, but there is no DNA to check that call. CDR3 length: 15 amino acids.

The V gene is TRBV4-2, the J gene TRBJ2-1; TCRdb outputs TRBD1, but without DNA this stays unchecked. The CDR3 has 14 amino acids. The germline V gene has CDR1 LGHNA and CDR2 YNFKEQ. The CDR3 sequence is CASSQDAGVNEQFF.

The chain combines TRBV20-1 with TRBJ2-7; TCRdb lists TRBD2, though no DNA is available to test this call. CDR3 size: 16 residues. Germline CDR1 DFQATT, CDR2 SNEGSKA (reference sequence). The chain's CDR3 is CRAPLWGSGSSYEQYF.

The CDR3: CASSLGGGGLGSEQYF. The V gene is TRBV7-6, the J gene TRBJ2-7; TCRdb indicates TRBD1, and absent DNA this call remains unverified. Germline V lookup: CDR1 SGHVS, CDR2 FNYEAQ. This CDR3 is built from 16 residues.

The V and J genes are TRBV12-3 or TRBV12-4 and TRBJ2-5; the TRBD1 assignment by TCRdb is unverifiable without DNA. This CDR3 contains 14 residues. The CDR3 region is CASSFGGAAETQYF.

This chain uses TRBV28 with TRBJ2-1; TCRdb outputs TRBD2, but without DNA this stays unchecked. The CDR3 loop spans 15 amino acids. Germline CDR1 MDHEN, CDR2 SYDVKM. The CDR3 reads CANSPSVRPYNEQFF.

The V gene is TRBV14, the J gene TRBJ1-1; TCRdb's D gene call, TRBD1, goes unchecked for lack of DNA. CDR1 is SGHDN and CDR2 is FVKESK in the germline V gene. The CDR3 has 14 amino acids. The CDR3: CASTTSAPKTEAFF.

The V gene is TRBV6-5, the J gene TRBJ2-2. The germline V gene has CDR1 MNHEY and CDR2 SVGAGI. The CDR3 consists of 12 residues. Here the CDR3 reads CASSVGSGELFF.

The genes are TRBV6-6 and TRBJ2-5. Germline values: CDR1 MNHNY, CDR2 SVGAGI (reference sequence). The CDR3 contains 17 residues. CDR3 sequence: CASSYSTSGNLQETQYF.

The chain carries TRBV12-3 or TRBV12-4 and TRBJ1-1. This CDR3 comprises 13 residues. The CDR3 sequence is CASSLLRNTEAFF.

The CDR3 spells CASSLEDRNEQFF. This chain connects TRBV7-9 to TRBJ2-1. The CDR3 extends over 13 amino acids. The germline gives CDR1 SEHNR, CDR2 FQNEAQ (reference sequence).